This T cell receptor (beta chain) was captured by sequencing in a study of CD8 T cells in Susac syndrome. The CDR3 has 17 residues. CDR1 and CDR2 (germline): LGHDT, YNNKEL (reference sequence). V was clipped by 4 bases and J by 6 bases, with 21 bases between them. When the RNA was reverse transcribed, random hexamers were used with an input of roughly 0.45 to 1 ug. TCRdb fed the immunoSEQ multiplex PCR reads into MiXCR, producing one record per CDR3 protein. The sample shows roughly 190,000 distinct CDR3 sequences, almost 96% of them seen only once. Sequenced: CD4+ T cells from PBMCs. The rearrangement joins TRBV3-1 to TRBJ2-2; no firm D call. This receptor was identified in a human donor with Susac syndrome. CDR3 sequence: CASSPRHHGRFAGELFF. CDR3 bases: TGTGCCAGCAGCCCTCGACACCATGGAAGGTTCGCCGGGGAGCTGTTTTTT.